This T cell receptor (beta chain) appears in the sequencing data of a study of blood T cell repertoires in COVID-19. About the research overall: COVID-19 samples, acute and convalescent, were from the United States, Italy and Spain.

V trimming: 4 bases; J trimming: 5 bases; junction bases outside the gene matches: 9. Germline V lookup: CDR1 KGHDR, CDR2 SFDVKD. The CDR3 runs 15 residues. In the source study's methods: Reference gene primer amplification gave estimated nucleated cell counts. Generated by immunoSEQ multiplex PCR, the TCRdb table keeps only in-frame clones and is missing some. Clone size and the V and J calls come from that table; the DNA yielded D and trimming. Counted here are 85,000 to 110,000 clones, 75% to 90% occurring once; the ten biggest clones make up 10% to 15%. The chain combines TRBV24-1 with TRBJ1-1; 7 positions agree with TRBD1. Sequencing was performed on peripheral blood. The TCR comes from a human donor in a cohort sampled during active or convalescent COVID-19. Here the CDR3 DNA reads TGTGCCACCAGTGAGCTTACAGGGGCGGAAACTGAAGCTTTCTTT. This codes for CATSELTGAETEAFF.